This entry describes one TCR beta chain. Its antigen is unidentified. This record comes from a study of OX40 agonist ivuxolimab in advanced cancers. The overall study: The study treated patients with ivuxolimab, an agonistic anti-OX40 (CD134) antibody. General study results and limits: CD4+ T cells averaged fewer expanded clones than CD8+ T cells.

CDR3 size: 15 residues. V was trimmed by 1 base and J by 5 bases, leaving 14 bases between them. Germline CDR1 is SGHAT and CDR2 is FQNNGV. Profiling relied on immunoSEQ multiplex PCR, and the TCRdb table lists in-frame clones only, not all of them. Among some 70,000 clones listed, 80% to 90% were seen once. It was autoimmune disease history or systemic immunosuppression that excluded patients. Here the sequenced sample was CD4+ or CD8+ T cells sorted from blood, taken in a trial of the OX40 agonist ivuxolimab. The receptor was derived from an adult with an advanced solid tumor such as melanoma, head and neck, liver or kidney cancer. The chain uses TRBV11-2 and TRBJ2-5; D is uncertain. The CDR3 reads CASSLVSTVAETQYF. Written as DNA, the CDR3 is TGTGCCAGCAGCTTAGTGTCTACGGTGGCGGAGACCCAGTACTTC.